The 21 T cell receptor beta chains presented below share a single source sample, sequenced in a study of cytomegalovirus exposure and HLA in healthy donors. Researchers ran the PCR with 60 Vbeta and 13 Jbeta primers. The protocol was immunoSEQ multiplex PCR, while the TCRdb copy is restricted to in-frame clones and leaves out a portion. The table has around 170,000 clones, around 85% seen once; the top ten hold about 5.7%. Sequencing was carried out using PBMCs. The receptors stem from a man aged 35 to 55 in good health and CMV-seropositive.

The count of this clone is one. The sample has other DNA sequences that encode this CDR3 too. The chain joins TRBV9 to TRBJ1-1; 7 bases map to TRBD1. Trimming at V came to 4 bases and at J to 1 base, leaving 7 bases not matched to a gene. This CDR3 has 15 amino acids. Germline V gene lookup returns CDR1 SGDLS and CDR2 YYNGEE. The CDR3 sequence is CASSNMGQKNTEAFF. Written as DNA, the CDR3 is TGTGCCAGCAGCAATATGGGACAGAAGAACACTGAAGCTTTCTTT.

The DNA of the CDR3 is TGTGCCAGTGCCGGGACATTAGTTAGCAATCAGCCCCAGCATTTT. Protein sequence: CASAGTLVSNQPQHF. The chain has TRBV28 and TRBJ1-5; TRBD1 might be the D (6 bases). The CDR3 covers 15 residues. With 9 bases removed from V and 0 bases from J, the gap between germline ends came to 15 bases. The germline V gene encodes CDR1 MDHEN and CDR2 SYDVKM.

The chain uses TRBV7-8 and TRBJ2-1, with a possible D match to TRBD1 (7 bases). Germline CDR1 and CDR2: SGHVS and FQNEAQ. This CDR3 has 15 residues. The germline V and J ends were trimmed by 5 bases and 0 bases, with 11 bases remaining between them. The DNA of the CDR3 is TGTGCCAGCAGCCCGCAGGGGGGCTCCTACAATGAGCAGTTCTTC. This encodes CASSPQGGSYNEQFF.

The rearrangement joins TRBV7-2 to TRBJ1-2; unclear D gene. Looked up from germline, CDR1 is SGHTA and CDR2 is FQGNSA. V was cut by 0 bases and J by 3 bases, with 8 bases left in between. The CDR3 consists of 14 residues. The chain's CDR3 is CASSLARTDYGYTF. CDR3 nucleotide sequence: TGTGCCAGCAGCTTAGCCCGGACTGACTATGGCTACACCTTC. Full variable domain (outside the CDR3, taken from reference TRBV7-2 and TRBJ1-2): GAGVSQSPSNKVTEKGKDVELRCDPISGHTALYWYRQSLGQGLEFLIYFQGNSAPDKSGLPSDRFSAERTGGSVSTLTIQRTQQEDSAVYLCASSLARTDYGYTFGSGTRLTVV.

This chain uses TRBV9 with TRBJ1-1; 9 positions match TRBD1. Germline CDR1 is SGDLS and CDR2 is YYNGEE. The junction had 9 bases not matched to a gene; V was cut back by 4 bases and J by 5 bases. This CDR3 contains 15 residues. The CDR3 coding sequence is TGTGCCAGCAGCCCAAGACAGGGGGATGCGACTGAAGCTTTCTTT. It specifies CASSPRQGDATEAFF.

J is TRBJ2-1 and V is TRBV12-5; possible D gene TRBD2, 8 bases. Trimming left V 6 bases short and J 0 bases short, with 18 bases between. The germline CDR1 and CDR2 sequences are LGHNT and FRNRAP. The CDR3 runs to 17 residues. Here the CDR3 DNA reads TGTGCTAGTGGCCGACCGGGAGGGGGCAGCTCCTACAATGAGCAGTTCTTC. This gives the protein CASGRPGGGSSYNEQFF.

The chain couples TRBV19 to TRBJ2-3, with no clear D. The V and J ends lost 0 bases and 4 bases respectively, with 8 bases between them. Per the germline V gene, CDR1 is LNHDA and CDR2 is SQIVND (reference sequence). There are 14 residues in the CDR3. CDR3 DNA: TGTGCCAGTAGTATAGACAGACAAGCAGATACGCAGTATTTT. This encodes CASSIDRQADTQYF.

The rearrangement joins TRBV7-8 to TRBJ2-7; TRBD1 matches at 10 bases. Trimming removed 4 bases from V and 1 base from J; junction bases left unmatched: 1. Germline CDR1 reads SGHVS; CDR2 reads FQNEAQ. This CDR3 spans 14 amino acids. In DNA, the CDR3 is TGTGCCAGCAGCTGGACAGGGGGTTCCTACGAGCAGTACTTC. It translates to CASSWTGGSYEQYF.

V is TRBV7-2 and J is TRBJ1-5; a weak D match, TRBD1 (6 bases). This CDR3 has 15 amino acids. Germline V gene sequence: CDR1 SGHTA, CDR2 FQGNSA. Deletions cut 4 bases from V and 4 bases from J, with 14 bases between. The CDR3 region has the DNA TGTGCCAGCAGCTCCCCCGGGACAAATAATCAGCCCCAGCATTTT. Translating it yields CASSSPGTNNQPQHF.

The genes are TRBV18 and TRBJ1-2, with no clear D. Per the germline V gene, CDR1 is KGHSH and CDR2 is LQKENI. Trimming removed 3 bases at V and 1 base at J, with 6 bases between. This CDR3 contains 13 residues. CDR3 sequence reads: CASSPQDNYGYTF. CDR3 sequence (DNA): TGTGCCAGCTCACCCCAGGATAACTATGGCTACACCTTC.

At least ten counts were recorded for this clone. This chain joins TRBV6-5 and TRBJ1-1; D perhaps matches TRBD1 (5 bases). Between the trimmed V and J ends, which lost 7 bases and 5 bases, there was a span of 17 bases. CDR3 length equals 14 residues. Germline CDR1 reads MNHEY; CDR2 reads SVGAGI. The CDR3 protein is CASTNPGGVTEAFF. DNA of the CDR3: TGTGCCAGCACCAACCCGGGGGGAGTGACTGAAGCTTTCTTT.

V gene TRBV6-4 combines with J gene TRBJ1-2; weak D call: TRBD1 (5 bases). CDR3 length: 13 residues. CDR1 is MRHNA, CDR2 SNTAGT, per germline. V lost 5 bases and J lost 10, with 17 bases in between. The chain's CDR3 is CASSTGMGGDYTF. DNA of the CDR3: TGTGCCAGCAGTACGGGGATGGGAGGGGACTACACCTTC.

The rearrangement joins TRBV27 to TRBJ2-7, with 11 bases lining up with TRBD2. The CDR3 length is 18 residues. The germline CDR1 and CDR2 sequences are MNHEY and SMNVEV (reference sequence). Unmatched junction bases numbered 15, after V lost 6 bases and J lost 2 bases. The CDR3 sequence: CASSQSWDLSGGAYEQYF. CDR3 nucleotide sequence: TGTGCCAGCAGCCAATCTTGGGACCTTAGCGGGGGGGCCTACGAGCAGTACTTC.

The chain combines TRBV9 with TRBJ2-3; TRBD2 matches 9 bases. CDR1 is SGDLS and CDR2 is YYNGEE in the germline V gene. V shed 4 bases, J shed 2 bases, and the junction held 8 bases outside the gene matches. The CDR3 runs to 16 residues. The CDR3 DNA reads TGTGCCAGCAGCACCATGACTAGCGGCTACACAGATACGCAGTATTTT. It is translated as CASSTMTSGYTDTQYF.

The V and J genes are TRBV7-2 and TRBJ2-4; TRBD2 might be the D (6 bases). This CDR3 has 15 residues. Germline lookup yields CDR1 SGHTA and CDR2 FQGNSA. V shed 1 base and J shed 11 bases, with 18 bases lying between them. The CDR3 bases are TGTGCCAGCAGCTTAGACCCCGGGACGGAGGGGTTTCAGTACTTC. Translation gives CASSLDPGTEGFQYF.

This chain connects TRBV6-1 to TRBJ1-4, with D possibly being TRBD1 (5 bases). The V and J ends lost 2 bases and 5 bases respectively, with 12 bases between them. The germline V gene encodes CDR1 MNHNS and CDR2 SASEGT. The CDR3 is made up of 15 amino acids. The chain's CDR3 is CASSEMGGGNEKLFF. In DNA form, the CDR3 reads TGTGCCAGCAGTGAAATGGGGGGAGGGAATGAAAAACTGTTTTTT.

This clone occurred a few times. The gene calls are TRBV28 and TRBJ2-7; D is unresolved. There are 12 residues in the CDR3. The V and J ends lost 4 bases and 7 bases respectively, with 11 bases between them. CDR1 is MDHEN, CDR2 SYDVKM, per germline. This CDR3 reads CASSYSRGEQYF. In DNA form, the CDR3 reads TGTGCCAGCAGTTATTCCCGAGGTGAGCAGTACTTC.

Concerning this clone: A far more abundant clone sits one base away, making this likely a read error. V is TRBV5-4 and J is TRBJ2-7; 12 bases line up with TRBD2. This CDR3 is built from 19 residues. From germline, CDR1 is SGHNT and CDR2 YYREEE (reference sequence). Trimming took 4 bases from V and 1 from J; bases not matched to a gene: 15. The chain's CDR3 is CASSQEAPTSGGFSYEQYF. The CDR3 bases are TGTGCCAGCAGCCAAGAGGCCCCCACTAGCGGGGGGTTTTCCTACGAGCAGTACTTC.

This chain uses TRBV28 with TRBJ2-7; TRBD2 matches 12 bases. The CDR3 length is 18 residues. Germline values: CDR1 MDHEN, CDR2 SYDVKM. V gave up 6 bases and J gave up 0 bases; unmatched junction bases: 12. The CDR3 nucleotides are TGTGCCAGCAGCGGTACGGGACTAGCGGGTCCTGCCTCCTACGAGCAGTACTTC. It yields the protein CASSGTGLAGPASYEQYF.

This chain links TRBV2 with TRBJ1-5; TRBD1 matches at 10 bases. V gave up 4 bases and J gave up 0 bases; unmatched junction bases: 15. There are 20 residues in the CDR3. The germline V gene encodes CDR1 SNHLY and CDR2 FYNNEI. The CDR3 region is CASSVSAGTGELYSNQPQHF. CDR3 in DNA: TGTGCCAGCAGTGTGTCCGCTGGGACAGGGGAGCTATATAGCAATCAGCCCCAGCATTTT.

The gene calls are TRBV7-3 and TRBJ1-1; maybe TRBD1 (5 bases). Germline V gives CDR1 SGHTA, CDR2 FQGTGA. CDR3 length equals 15 residues. Deletions cut 6 bases from V and 1 base from J, with 15 bases between. Here the CDR3 reads CASRYSSGGNTEAFF. In nucleotides, the CDR3 is TGTGCCAGCAGGTATTCCTCGGGGGGGAACACTGAAGCTTTCTTT.